The source of this T cell receptor beta chain is a study of T cells in tumors and immune-related adverse events. The data were produced by immunoSEQ multiplex PCR, yet TCRdb's version contains in-frame clones alone and is incomplete. The sample holds about 24,000 clones; just over 90% are singletons and the top ten take around 1.3%. The CDR3 loop spans 12 amino acids. Between the trimmed V and J ends, which lost 9 bases and 0 bases, there was a span of 7 bases. Germline loops: CDR1 MNHNS, CDR2 SASEGT. The sequences come from lymph node tissue, collected from a patient treated with anti-PD-1 therapy. This chain connects TRBV6-1 to TRBJ2-3, with D hard to call. This sequence originates from a female donor with metastatic renal cell carcinoma. In nucleotides, the CDR3 is TGTGCCAGTAAAAGAAGCACAGATACGCAGTATTTT. Translating it yields CASKRSTDTQYF.